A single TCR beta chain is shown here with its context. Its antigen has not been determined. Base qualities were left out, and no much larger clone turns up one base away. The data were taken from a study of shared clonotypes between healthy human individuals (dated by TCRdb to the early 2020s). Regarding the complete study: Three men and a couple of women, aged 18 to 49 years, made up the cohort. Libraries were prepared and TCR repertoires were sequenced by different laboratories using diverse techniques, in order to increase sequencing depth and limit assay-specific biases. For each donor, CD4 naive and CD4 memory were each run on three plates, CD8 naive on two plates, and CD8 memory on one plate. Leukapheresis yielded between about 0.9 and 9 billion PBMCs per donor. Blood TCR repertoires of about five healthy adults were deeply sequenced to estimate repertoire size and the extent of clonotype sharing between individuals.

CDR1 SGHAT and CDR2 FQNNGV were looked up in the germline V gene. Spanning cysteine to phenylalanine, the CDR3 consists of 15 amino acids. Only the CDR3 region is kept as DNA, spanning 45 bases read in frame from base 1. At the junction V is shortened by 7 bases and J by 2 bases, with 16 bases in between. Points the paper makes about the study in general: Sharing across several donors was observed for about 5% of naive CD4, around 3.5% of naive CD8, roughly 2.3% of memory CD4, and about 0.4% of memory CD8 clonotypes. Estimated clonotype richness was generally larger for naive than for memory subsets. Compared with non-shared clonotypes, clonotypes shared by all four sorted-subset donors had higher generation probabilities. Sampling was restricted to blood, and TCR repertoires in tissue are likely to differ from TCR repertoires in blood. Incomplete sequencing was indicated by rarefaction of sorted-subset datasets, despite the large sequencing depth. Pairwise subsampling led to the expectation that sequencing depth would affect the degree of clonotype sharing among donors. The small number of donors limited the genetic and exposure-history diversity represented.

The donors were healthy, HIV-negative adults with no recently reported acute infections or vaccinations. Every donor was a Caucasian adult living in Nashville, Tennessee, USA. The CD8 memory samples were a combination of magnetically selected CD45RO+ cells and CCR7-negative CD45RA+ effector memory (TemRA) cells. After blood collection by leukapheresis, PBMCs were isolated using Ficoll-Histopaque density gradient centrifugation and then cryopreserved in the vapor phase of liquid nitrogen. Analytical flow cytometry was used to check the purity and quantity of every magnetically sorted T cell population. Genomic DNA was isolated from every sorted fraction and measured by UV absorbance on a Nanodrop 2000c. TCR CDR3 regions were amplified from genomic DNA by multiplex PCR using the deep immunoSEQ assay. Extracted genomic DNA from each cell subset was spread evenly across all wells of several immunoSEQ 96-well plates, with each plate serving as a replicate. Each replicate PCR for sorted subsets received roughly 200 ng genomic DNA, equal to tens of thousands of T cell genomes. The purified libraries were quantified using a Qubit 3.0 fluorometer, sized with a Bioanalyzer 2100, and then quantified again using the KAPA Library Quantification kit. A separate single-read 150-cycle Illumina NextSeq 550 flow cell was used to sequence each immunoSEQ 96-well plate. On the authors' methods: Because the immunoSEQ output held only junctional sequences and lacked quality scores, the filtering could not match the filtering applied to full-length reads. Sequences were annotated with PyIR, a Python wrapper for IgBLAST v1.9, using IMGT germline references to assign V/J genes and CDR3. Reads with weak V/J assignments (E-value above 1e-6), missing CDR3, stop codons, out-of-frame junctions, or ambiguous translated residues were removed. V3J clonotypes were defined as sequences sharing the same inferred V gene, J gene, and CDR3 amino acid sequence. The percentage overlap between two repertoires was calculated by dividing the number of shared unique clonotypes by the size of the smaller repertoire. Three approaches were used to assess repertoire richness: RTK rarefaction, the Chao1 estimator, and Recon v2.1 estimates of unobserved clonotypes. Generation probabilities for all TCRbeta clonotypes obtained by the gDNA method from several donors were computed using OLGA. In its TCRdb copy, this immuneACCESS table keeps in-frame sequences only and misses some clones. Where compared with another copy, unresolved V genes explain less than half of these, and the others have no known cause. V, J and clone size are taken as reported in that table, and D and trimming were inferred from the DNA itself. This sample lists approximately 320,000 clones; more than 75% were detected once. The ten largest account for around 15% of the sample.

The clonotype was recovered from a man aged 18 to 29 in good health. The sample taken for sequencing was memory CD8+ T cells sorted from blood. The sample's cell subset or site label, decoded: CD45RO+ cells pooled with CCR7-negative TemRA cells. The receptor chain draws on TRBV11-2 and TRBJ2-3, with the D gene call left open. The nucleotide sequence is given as TGTGCCAGCAACCACGGGTGGCGGCTCACAGATACGCAGTATTTT. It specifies CASNHGWRLTDTQYF.